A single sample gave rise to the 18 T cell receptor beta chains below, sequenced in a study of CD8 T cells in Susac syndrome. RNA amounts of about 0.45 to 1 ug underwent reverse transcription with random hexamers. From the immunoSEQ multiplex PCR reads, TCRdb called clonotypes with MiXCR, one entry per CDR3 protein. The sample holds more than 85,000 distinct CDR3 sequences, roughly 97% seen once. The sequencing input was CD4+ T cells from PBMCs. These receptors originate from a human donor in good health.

CDR3 sequence (DNA): TGTGCCAGCAGCTCTCATGAGGGGGCTGGCAATCAGCCCCAGCATTTT. It codes for CASSSHEGAGNQPQHF. The chain couples TRBV7-9 to TRBJ1-5, with 7 bases that match TRBD1. Unmatched junction bases numbered 8, after V lost 4 bases and J lost 2 bases. The germline gives CDR1 SEHNR, CDR2 FQNEAQ (reference sequence). The CDR3 spans 16 residues.

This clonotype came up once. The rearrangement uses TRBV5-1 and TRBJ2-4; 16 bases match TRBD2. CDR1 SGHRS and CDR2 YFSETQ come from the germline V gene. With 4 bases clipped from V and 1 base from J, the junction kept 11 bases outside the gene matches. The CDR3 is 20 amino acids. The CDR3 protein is CASSPGTSGGANEAKNIQYF. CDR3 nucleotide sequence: TGCGCCAGCAGCCCAGGGACTAGCGGGGGGGCCAATGAGGCCAAAAACATTCAGTACTTC.

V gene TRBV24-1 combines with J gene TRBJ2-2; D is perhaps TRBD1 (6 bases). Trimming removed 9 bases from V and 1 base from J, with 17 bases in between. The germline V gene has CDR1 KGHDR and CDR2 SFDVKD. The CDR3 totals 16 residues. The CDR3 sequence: CATSSSRGENTGELFF. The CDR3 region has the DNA TGTGCCACCTCATCCTCCAGGGGCGAGAACACCGGGGAGCTGTTTTTT.

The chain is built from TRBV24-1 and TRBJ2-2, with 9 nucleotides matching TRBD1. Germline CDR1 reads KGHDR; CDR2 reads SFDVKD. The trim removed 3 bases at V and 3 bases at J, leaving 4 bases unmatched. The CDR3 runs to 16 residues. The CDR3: CATSDLDRGDTGELFF. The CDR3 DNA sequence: TGTGCCACCAGTGATCTCGACAGGGGGGACACCGGGGAGCTGTTTTTT.

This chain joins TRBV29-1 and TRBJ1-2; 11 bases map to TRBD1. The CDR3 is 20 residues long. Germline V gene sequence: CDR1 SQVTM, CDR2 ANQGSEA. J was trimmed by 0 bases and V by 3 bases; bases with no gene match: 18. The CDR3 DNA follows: TGCAGCGTTGATACCCAGGTCGCCTGGACAGGGGGCCCCCCTAACTATGGCTACACCTTC. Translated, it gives CSVDTQVAWTGGPPNYGYTF. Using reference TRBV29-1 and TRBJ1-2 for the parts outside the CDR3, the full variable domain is SAVISQKPSRDICQRGTSLTIQCQVDSQVTMMFWYRQQPGQSLTLIATANQGSEATYESGFVIDKFPISRPNLTFSTLTVSNMSPEDSSIYLCSVDTQVAWTGGPPNYGYTFGSGTRLTVV.

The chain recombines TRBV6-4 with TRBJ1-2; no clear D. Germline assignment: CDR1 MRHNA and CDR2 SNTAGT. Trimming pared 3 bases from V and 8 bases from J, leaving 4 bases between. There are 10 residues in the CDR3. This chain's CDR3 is CASSDRGYTF. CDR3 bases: TGTGCCAGCAGTGATAGAGGCTACACCTTC.

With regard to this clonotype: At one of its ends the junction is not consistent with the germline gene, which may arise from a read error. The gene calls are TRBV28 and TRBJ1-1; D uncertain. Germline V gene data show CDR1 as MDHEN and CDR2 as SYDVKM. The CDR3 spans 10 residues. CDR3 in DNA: TGTGCCAGCAGTTTGAGGGAATTAATCTTT. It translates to CASSLRELIF.

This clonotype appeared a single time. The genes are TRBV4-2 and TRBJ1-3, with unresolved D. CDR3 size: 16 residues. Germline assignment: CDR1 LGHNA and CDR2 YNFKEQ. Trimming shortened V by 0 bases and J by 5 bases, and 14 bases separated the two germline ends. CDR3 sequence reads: CASSQDRQDPRNTIYF. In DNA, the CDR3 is TGTGCCAGCAGCCAAGACCGTCAGGATCCTCGAAACACCATATATTTT.

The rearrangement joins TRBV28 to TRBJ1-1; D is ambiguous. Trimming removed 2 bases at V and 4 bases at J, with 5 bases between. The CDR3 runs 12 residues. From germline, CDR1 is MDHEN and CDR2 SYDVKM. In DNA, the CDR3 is TGTGCCAGCAGTTTACTCAGCACTGAAGCTTTCTTT. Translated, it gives CASSLLSTEAFF.

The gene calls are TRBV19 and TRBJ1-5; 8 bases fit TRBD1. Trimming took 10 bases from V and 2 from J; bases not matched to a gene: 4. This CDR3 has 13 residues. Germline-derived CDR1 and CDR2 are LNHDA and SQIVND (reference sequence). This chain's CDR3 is CATRGQGNQPQHF. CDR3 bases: TGTGCCACCCGGGGACAGGGCAATCAGCCCCAGCATTTT.

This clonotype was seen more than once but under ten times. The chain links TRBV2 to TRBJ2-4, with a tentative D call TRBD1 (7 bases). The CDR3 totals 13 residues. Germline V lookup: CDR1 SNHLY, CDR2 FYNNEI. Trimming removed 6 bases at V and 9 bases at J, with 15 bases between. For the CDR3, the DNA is TGTGCCAGCAGGCCAGGGGGGCCTGGCATTCAGTACTTC. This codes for CASRPGGPGIQYF. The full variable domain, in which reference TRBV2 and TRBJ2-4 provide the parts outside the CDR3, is EPEVTQTPSHQVTQMGQEVILRCVPISNHLYFYWYRQILGQKVEFLVSFYNNEISEKSEIFDDQFSVERPDGSNFTLKIRSTKLEDSAMYFCASRPGGPGIQYFGAGTRLSVL.

CDR3 nucleotide sequence: TGTGCCAGCAGCTTCCCATGGACAGCCCAAGAGACCCAGTACTTC. As protein: CASSFPWTAQETQYF. This chain connects TRBV7-2 to TRBJ2-5; D possibly corresponds to TRBD1 (6 bases). Trimming removed 3 bases at V and 1 base at J, with 12 bases between. This CDR3 is built from 15 residues. Germline V gene lookup returns CDR1 SGHTA and CDR2 FQGNSA.

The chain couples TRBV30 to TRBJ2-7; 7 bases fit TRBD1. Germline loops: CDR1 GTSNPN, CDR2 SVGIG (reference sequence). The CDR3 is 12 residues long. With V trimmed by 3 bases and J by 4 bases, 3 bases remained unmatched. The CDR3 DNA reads TGTGCCTGGAGCGACAGGGCTTACGAGCAGTACTTC. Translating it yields CAWSDRAYEQYF.

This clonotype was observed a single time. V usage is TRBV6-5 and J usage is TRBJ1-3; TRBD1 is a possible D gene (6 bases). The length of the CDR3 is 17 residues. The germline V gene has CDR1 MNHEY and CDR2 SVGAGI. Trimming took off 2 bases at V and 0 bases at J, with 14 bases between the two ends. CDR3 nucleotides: TGTGCCAGCAGTTACCAATTTACAGGGACCTCTGGAAACACCATATATTTT. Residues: CASSYQFTGTSGNTIYF.

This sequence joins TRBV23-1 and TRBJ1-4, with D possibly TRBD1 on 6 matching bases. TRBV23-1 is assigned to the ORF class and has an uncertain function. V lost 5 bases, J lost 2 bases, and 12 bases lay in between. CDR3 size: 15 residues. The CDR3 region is CASSVGGATNEKLFF. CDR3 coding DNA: TGCGCCAGCAGTGTCGGGGGCGCTACTAATGAAAAACTGTTTTTT.

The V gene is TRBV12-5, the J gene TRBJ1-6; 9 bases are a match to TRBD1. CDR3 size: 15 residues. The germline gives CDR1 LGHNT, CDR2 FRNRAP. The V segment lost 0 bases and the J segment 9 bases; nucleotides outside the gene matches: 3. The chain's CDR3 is CASGLVPDRGSPLHF. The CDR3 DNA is TGTGCTAGTGGTTTGGTACCGGACAGGGGTTCACCCCTCCACTTT.

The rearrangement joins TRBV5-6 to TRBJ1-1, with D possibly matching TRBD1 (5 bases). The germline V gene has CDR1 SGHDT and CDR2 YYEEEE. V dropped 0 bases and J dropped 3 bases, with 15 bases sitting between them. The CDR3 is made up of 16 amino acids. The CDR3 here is CASSLEVKGRDTEAFF. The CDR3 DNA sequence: TGTGCCAGCAGCTTGGAGGTGAAGGGACGGGACACTGAAGCTTTCTTT.

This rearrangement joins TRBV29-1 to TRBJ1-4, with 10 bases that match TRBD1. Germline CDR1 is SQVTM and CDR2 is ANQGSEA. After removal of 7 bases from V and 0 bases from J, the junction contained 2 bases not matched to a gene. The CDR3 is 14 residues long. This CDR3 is CSAGTGATNEKLFF. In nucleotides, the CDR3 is TGCAGCGCCGGGACAGGGGCAACTAATGAAAAACTGTTTTTT.